A selection of T cell receptor beta chains follows, all from one sample in a study of CD8+ T cells in alopecia areata. Using immunoSEQ multiplex PCR, the repertoire was profiled, and TCRdb retains in-frame clones only, with some absent. The data contain about 180,000 clones, approximately 52% of them seen just once; the ten biggest clones take up 16%. Sequenced material: CD4+ T cells sorted from blood, taken at approximately week 56, from a patient treated with tofacitinib. The receptors here all came from a human donor with alopecia areata. Both conserved end residues are part of each CDR3. A D gene is named only where the DNA matches it firmly. For some rows the clone size is stated as once, few or many, or as a class when expanded; others skip it.

J gene	D gene	V gene	clone size	CDR3 protein	CDR3 DNA
TRBJ2-5	NA	TRBV15	NA	CATSRAPGVRTTQYF	TGTGCCACCAGCAGAGCCCCAGGGGTTCGGACGACCCAGTACTTC
TRBJ1-2	TRBD1	TRBV5-4	NA	CASSTGGRGNYGYTF	TGTGCCAGCAGCACTGGAGGCAGGGGGAACTATGGCTACACCTTC
TRBJ2-2	TRBD1	TRBV6-5	NA	CASSYLDRGLTGELFF	TGTGCCAGCAGTTACCTGGACAGGGGTTTAACCGGGGAGCTGTTTTTT
TRBJ2-5	TRBD1	TRBV30	few	CAWSPGQGETQYF	TGTGCCTGGAGTCCCGGACAGGGAGAGACCCAGTACTTC
TRBJ2-5	NA	TRBV10-3	few	CAISVRGTGTQYF	TGTGCCATCAGTGTTCGGGGGACGGGGACCCAGTACTTC
TRBJ2-2	NA	TRBV7-9	NA	CASRWTSNTGELFF	TGTGCCAGCAGGTGGACATCGAACACCGGGGAGCTGTTTTTT
TRBJ1-1	NA	TRBV30	NA	CAWSWEGSRTEAFF	TGTGCCTGGAGTTGGGAGGGATCGCGCACTGAAGCTTTCTTT
TRBJ1-2	NA	TRBV27	NA	CASSLRGSSGYGYTF	TGTGCCAGCAGTTTAAGGGGCAGCTCGGGATATGGCTACACCTTC
TRBJ1-1	TRBD1	TRBV29-1	few	CSARTGLNTEAFF	TGCAGCGCCAGGACAGGGTTGAACACTGAAGCTTTCTTT
TRBJ2-7	TRBD1	TRBV6-5	few	CASRPPGTGYEQYF	TGTGCCAGCAGACCCCCCGGGACAGGCTACGAGCAGTACTTC
TRBJ1-2	NA	TRBV20-1	NA	CSADAGRSYTF	TGCAGTGCCGACGCCGGTAGAAGCTACACCTTC
TRBJ2-7	TRBD1	TRBV5-1	few	CASSVDRGNEQYF	TGCGCCAGCAGTGTGGACAGGGGGAACGAGCAGTACTTC
TRBJ1-2	NA	TRBV1	once	CTSSYRRLGIANYGYTF	TGCACCAGCAGCTACCGTAGGCTTGGGATAGCTAACTATGGCTACACCTTC
TRBJ2-5	NA	TRBV15	NA	CATSRDRETQYF	TGTGCCACCAGCAGAGATCGGGAGACCCAGTACTTC
TRBJ2-7	TRBD2	TRBV2	NA	CASRLESGNYEQYF	TGTGCCAGCAGACTCGAGAGCGGGAACTACGAGCAGTACTTC
TRBJ2-2	NA	TRBV5-4	NA	CAWGGTGELFF	TGTGCCTGGGGCGGCACCGGGGAGCTGTTTTTT
TRBJ1-2	NA	TRBV27	NA	CASSPRAARDDYGYTF	TGTGCCAGCAGCCCTCGGGCAGCAAGGGACGACTATGGCTACACCTTC
TRBJ2-7	NA	TRBV30	NA	CAWSVWTGTSLGLYEQYF	TGTGCCTGGAGTGTATGGACCGGGACATCCCTCGGACTCTACGAGCAGTACTTC
TRBJ1-2	NA	TRBV7-2	NA	CASSPQWGTGALTF	NA
TRBJ2-7	NA	TRBV4-1	NA	CASSQFSAPVYEQYF	TGCGCCAGCAGCCAGTTCAGCGCTCCGGTATACGAGCAGTACTTC
TRBJ1-6	NA	TRBV5-1	few	CASSKDSNSPLHF	TGCGCCAGCAGCAAGGACAGCAATTCACCCCTCCACTTT
TRBJ2-3	NA	TRBV29-1	NA	CSVAGVLTDTQYF	TGCAGCGTCGCCGGGGTACTCACAGATACGCAGTATTTT
TRBJ1-5	NA	TRBV2	NA	CASSEDYHSNQPQHF	TGTGCCAGCAGTGAAGACTACCATAGCAATCAGCCCCAGCATTTT
TRBJ2-5	NA	TRBV10-3	few	CAIRLGLSVQETQYF	TGTGCCATCAGACTGGGACTGTCTGTCCAAGAGACCCAGTACTTC
TRBJ1-4	NA	TRBV4-1	NA	CASSLSARGAVNEKLFF	TGCGCCAGCAGCCTATCAGCTCGGGGGGCCGTGAATGAAAAACTGTTTTTT
TRBJ2-3	NA	TRBV25-1	NA	CASSDFPGFSTQMDTQYF	TGTGCCAGCAGTGACTTCCCGGGCTTTTCTACCCAAATGGATACGCAGTATTTT
TRBJ1-2	TRBD1	TRBV6-5	few	CASRKQGIAGYTF	TGTGCCAGCAGGAAACAGGGGATTGCTGGCTACACCTTC
TRBJ2-6	TRBD1	TRBV4-1	NA	CASKGALSGANVLTF	TGCGCCAGCAAGGGGGCCCTCTCTGGGGCCAACGTCCTGACTTTC
TRBJ1-2	NA	TRBV5-1	NA	CASSLGQGDGYTF	TGCGCCAGCAGCTTGGGGCAGGGAGACGGCTACACCTTC
TRBJ1-6	TRBD1	TRBV30	NA	CAWIKSGTGGAGNNSPLHF	TGTGCCTGGATAAAGTCCGGGACAGGGGGCGCCGGGAATAATTCACCCCTCCACTTT
TRBJ2-7	NA	TRBV14	NA	CASSQVGRTYEQYF	TGTGCCAGCAGCCAGGTCGGTAGGACCTACGAGCAGTACTTC
TRBJ2-7	NA	TRBV4-2	NA	CASSPPRAAPGEQYF	TGTGCCAGCAGCCCCCCCAGGGCAGCTCCGGGGGAGCAGTACTTC
TRBJ1-2	TRBD1	TRBV29-1	NA	CSVLDRGEGYTF	TGCAGCGTCTTGGACAGGGGGGAAGGCTACACCTTC
TRBJ2-5	NA	TRBV2	few	CASTTRETQYF	TGTGCCAGCACCACCCGGGAGACCCAGTACTTC
TRBJ2-1	TRBD2	TRBV7-6	NA	CASSLTGTSGGKQFF	TGTGCCAGCAGCTTAACCGGGACTAGCGGGGGCAAGCAGTTCTTC
TRBJ2-3	TRBD2	TRBV4-2	NA	CASSPGLAGADTQYF	TGTGCCAGCAGCCCGGGACTAGCGGGGGCAGATACGCAGTATTTT
TRBJ1-1	TRBD1	TRBV15	few	CATSQPGGTYEAFF	TGTGCCACCAGCCAACCAGGGGGCACCTATGAAGCTTTCTTT